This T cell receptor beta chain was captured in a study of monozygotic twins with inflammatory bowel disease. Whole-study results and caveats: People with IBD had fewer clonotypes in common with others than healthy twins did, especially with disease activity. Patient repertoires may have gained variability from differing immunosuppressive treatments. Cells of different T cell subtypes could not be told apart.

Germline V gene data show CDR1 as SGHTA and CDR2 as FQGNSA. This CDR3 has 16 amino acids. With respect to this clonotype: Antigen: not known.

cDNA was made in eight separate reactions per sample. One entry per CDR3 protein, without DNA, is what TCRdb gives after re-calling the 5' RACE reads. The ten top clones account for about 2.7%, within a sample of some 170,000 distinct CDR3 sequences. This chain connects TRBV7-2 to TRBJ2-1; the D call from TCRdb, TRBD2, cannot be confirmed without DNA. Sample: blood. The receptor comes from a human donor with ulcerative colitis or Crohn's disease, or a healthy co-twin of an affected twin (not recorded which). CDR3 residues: CASSDLSGTIYNEQFF.